This T cell receptor (beta chain) emerged from a study of CD8+ T cells in alopecia areata. Findings and limits, study-wide: Scalp sequencing also captures normal skin's resident alphabeta T cells.

This clone was seen a few times. The antigen is undetermined. Germline and genes: mouse. The read halts 4 residues ahead of the CDR3 end, with the missing end drawn from the germline J gene. Other DNA sequences in this sample translate to the same CDR3. Cutaneous lymph nodes were pooled and cells sorted by CD4, CD8alpha, NKG2D, NKG2ACE and more. Per the germline V gene, CDR1 is GKSSPN and CDR2 is SITVG. This CDR3 has 14 residues. V dropped 0 bases and J dropped 1; count of bases not matched to a gene: 1. In each case, RNA was isolated and then reverse transcribed into cDNA as the sequencing template. Using immunoSEQ multiplex PCR, the repertoire was profiled, and TCRdb retains in-frame clones only, with some absent. Sampling found around 300,000 clones, none seen once.

Sequenced: CD4+ T cells sorted from a lymph node. The V and J genes are TRBV31 and TRBJ1-1; 8 bases map to TRBD1. This TCR derives from a C3H/HeJ mouse with alopecia areata. Mouse strain MHC haplotype: H2-k. This CDR3 is CAWSLQGANTEVFF. Partial CDR3 DNA: TGTGCCTGGAGTCTTCAGGGGGCGAACACA.